Shown below are 26 T cell receptor beta chains from a single sample sequenced in a study of T-cell reconstitution after alpha-beta-depleted transplantation in children. As it was prepared, the TCRbeta library received unique molecular identifiers. TCRdb fed the PCR reads into MiXCR, producing one record per CDR3 protein. The sample shows 540,000 or so distinct CDR3 sequences, 23% of them seen only once. Sequences were derived from PBMCs, mostly from graft donor cells, sampled 360 days after TCRalphabeta/CD19-depleted stem cell transplant. The source is a boy under three years old who had a stem cell transplant for acute myeloid leukemia, so the T cells may come from the graft donor.

The chain joins TRBV6-6 to TRBJ1-2, with D possibly TRBD1 on 5 matching bases. Between the trimmed V and J ends, which lost 7 bases and 4 bases, there was a span of 13 bases. The CDR3 consists of 13 residues. Germline V CDR1 and CDR2: MNHNY, SVGAGI (reference sequence). CDR3 in amino acids: CASTGGQGYGYTF. The CDR3 DNA follows: TGTGCCAGCACCGGCGGGCAGGGCTATGGCTACACCTTC.

For the CDR3, the DNA is TGTGCCAGCAGCTTGGCCGCCGCCGGCAGGGGGAACAATCAGCCCCAGCATTTT. Its protein product is CASSLAAAGRGNNQPQHF. The chain carries TRBV5-6 and TRBJ1-5; 7 nucleotides agree with TRBD1. Per germline, CDR1 SGHDT and CDR2 YYEEEE. This CDR3 is built from 18 residues. V gave up 0 bases and J gave up 3 bases; unmatched junction bases: 12. The variable domain in full, completed from reference TRBV5-6 and TRBJ1-5, reads DAGVTQSPTHLIKTRGQQVTLRCSPKSGHDTVSWYQQALGQGPQFIFQYYEEEERQRGNFPDRFSGHQFPNYSSELNVNALLLGDSALYLCASSLAAAGRGNNQPQHFGDGTRLSIL.

This chain connects TRBV10-3 to TRBJ2-1; D unresolved. Germline V gives CDR1 ENHRY, CDR2 SYGVKD. V lost 6 bases to trimming and J lost 7 bases, with 10 bases between them. The CDR3 loop spans 12 amino acids. CDR3 sequence (DNA): TGTGCCATCAGCAACGTCCCGAATGAGCAGTTCTTC. Amino acids: CAISNVPNEQFF.

This chain joins TRBV7-8 and TRBJ2-3, with D uncertain. The germline V gene has CDR1 SGHVS and CDR2 FQNEAQ. The CDR3 consists of 10 residues. Trimming cost V 7 bases and J 4 bases, with 3 bases left between them. The CDR3 DNA sequence: TGTGCCAGCAAACCAGATACGCAGTATTTT. Its translation: CASKPDTQYF.

The chain carries TRBV5-1 and TRBJ2-3; the D is unclear. Trimming removed 4 bases from V and 3 bases from J, with 6 bases in between. Germline assignment: CDR1 SGHRS and CDR2 YFSETQ. The CDR3 spans 12 residues. CDR3 DNA sequence: TGCGCCAGCAGCGTTCGGACAGATACGCAGTATTTT. Amino acid sequence: CASSVRTDTQYF.

In its sample, this clonotype was seen many times. This sequence joins TRBV6-2 or TRBV6-3 and TRBJ2-1; D possibly corresponds to TRBD2 (5 bases). There are 14 residues in the CDR3. The V gene's germline CDR1 is MNHEY and CDR2 SVGEGT. The germline V and J ends were trimmed by 4 bases and 2 bases, with 9 bases remaining between them. CDR3 nucleotide sequence: TGTGCCAGCAGTTCCCTACTAGCCTACAATGAGCAGTTCTTC. This gives the protein CASSSLLAYNEQFF.

This clonotype has more than one count but fewer than ten. V and J are TRBV12-3 or TRBV12-4 and TRBJ2-3, with D perhaps matching TRBD1 or TRBD2 (5 bases each). This CDR3 is 17 amino acids long. V gave up 5 bases and J gave up 0 bases, with 18 bases separating them. CDR3 DNA: TGTGCCAGCAGTCCAAGGTCGGGGCCGCTTAGCACAGATACGCAGTATTTT. Translated, it gives CASSPRSGPLSTDTQYF.

This clonotype was found many times. The chain links TRBV19 to TRBJ2-1, with a possible D match to TRBD2 (6 bases). This CDR3 comprises 15 residues. The germline CDR1 and CDR2 sequences are LNHDA and SQIVND (reference sequence). The V gene lost 6 bases and the J gene lost 7 bases, with 19 bases spanning the gap. In DNA, the CDR3 is TGTGCCAGTAGCATCCCGGGAGAGTTAGTTAATGAGCAGTTCTTC. Amino acid sequence: CASSIPGELVNEQFF.

This clonotype came up many times. The genes are TRBV6-2 or TRBV6-3 and TRBJ1-5; D unresolved. Trimming removed 7 bases at V and 5 bases at J, with 12 bases between. This CDR3 spans 13 amino acids. Germline V CDR1 and CDR2: MNHEY, SVGEGT. In DNA, the CDR3 is TGTGCCAGCACGGGGTTAGGGCATCAGCCCCAGCATTTT. Its protein product is CASTGLGHQPQHF.

The J gene is TRBJ2-6, the V gene TRBV20-1; no reliable D call. CDR3 length: 13 amino acids. Germline V gives CDR1 DFQATT, CDR2 SNEGSKA (reference sequence). Deletions cut 0 bases from V and 4 bases from J, with 4 bases between. CDR3 amino acids: CSARDPGANVLTF. CDR3 nucleotides: TGCAGTGCTAGAGATCCCGGGGCCAACGTCCTGACTTTC.

As DNA, the CDR3 is TGCGCCAGCAGCGGGGCGAGAGGACTAGCGGGGTCTGGTGAGCAGTTCTTC. It specifies CASSGARGLAGSGEQFF. This chain connects TRBV4-3 to TRBJ2-1; 12 bases fit TRBD2. The length of the CDR3 is 17 residues. CDR1 and CDR2 from the germline V gene are LGHNA and YSLEER. V lost 5 bases, J lost 9 bases, and 14 bases stayed unmatched.

V is TRBV6-5 and J is TRBJ1-1; 7 nucleotides match TRBD1. CDR1 and CDR2 (germline): MNHEY, SVGAGI. V dropped 0 bases and J dropped 1; count of bases not matched to a gene: 2. The CDR3 is 15 residues long. The CDR3 DNA reads as TGTGCCAGCAGTTACTCGAACAGGGGGAACACTGAAGCTTTCTTT. Amino acids: CASSYSNRGNTEAFF.

This clonotype was seen a handful of times. V gene TRBV7-6 combines with J gene TRBJ2-1, with D hard to call. Germline V gene lookup returns CDR1 SGHVS and CDR2 FNYEAQ. Trimming left V 3 bases short and J 6 bases short, with 9 bases between. The CDR3 spans 13 residues. The CDR3 protein is CASSLGSRNEQFF. The CDR3 coding sequence is TGTGCCAGCAGCTTGGGCAGCCGCAATGAGCAGTTCTTC. The full variable domain, rest sourced from reference TRBV7-6 and TRBJ2-1, is GAGVSQSPRYKVTKRGQDVALRCDPISGHVSLYWYRQALGQGPEFLTYFNYEAQQDKSGLPNDRFSAERPEGSISTLTIQRTEQRDSAMYRCASSLGSRNEQFFGPGTRLTVL.

In its sample, this clonotype was seen many times. The chain employs TRBV6-5 and TRBJ1-2; possibly TRBD1 for D (6 bases). V gave up 6 bases and J gave up 2 bases, with 22 bases separating them. This CDR3 has 17 residues. Germline V gene sequence: CDR1 MNHEY, CDR2 SVGAGI. The CDR3 nucleotides read TGTGCCAGCAGAGCACAGGGTGGGGAAAAGGCCAACTATGGCTACACCTTC. Encoded protein: CASRAQGGEKANYGYTF.

V gene TRBV27 combines with J gene TRBJ2-7; no clear D gene. V lost 5 bases and J lost 5, with 13 bases in between. This CDR3 is 13 amino acids long. From germline, CDR1 is MNHEY and CDR2 SMNVEV (reference sequence). CDR3 bases: TGTGCCAGCAGTCCTACTTCGAGGAACGAGCAGTACTTC. Translating it yields CASSPTSRNEQYF.

The V gene is TRBV7-8, the J gene TRBJ2-7; 9 bases align to TRBD1. CDR1 is SGHVS and CDR2 is FQNEAQ in the germline V gene. J was trimmed by 2 bases and V by 5 bases; bases with no gene match: 7. The CDR3 is 15 residues long. CDR3 protein: CASSLRTGEAYEQYF. CDR3 sequence (DNA): TGTGCCAGCAGCCTACGGACAGGGGAAGCCTACGAGCAGTACTTC.

Remarks on this clonotype: A single base separates this from a much larger clone, so it may be a read error. The J gene is TRBJ2-7, the V gene TRBV10-2; TRBD1 aligns across 7 bases. Germline V gene lookup returns CDR1 WSHSY and CDR2 SAAADI. V was pared by 2 bases and J by 1 base, with 8 bases of the junction left unmatched. CDR3 length equals 16 residues. The CDR3 sequence: CASSEPGSTGSYEQYF. For the CDR3, the DNA is TGCGCCAGCAGTGAGCCGGGTTCGACAGGGTCCTACGAGCAGTACTTC.

This clonotype was seen many times. The CDR3 loop is CASSLELGGTEAFF. Written as DNA, the CDR3 is TGTGCCAGCAGCTTGGAACTAGGGGGCACTGAAGCTTTCTTT. This chain links TRBV5-4 with TRBJ1-1; tentative D call: TRBD1 (6 bases). V was shortened by 0 bases and J by 4 bases, with 10 bases between the two germline ends. The CDR3 extends over 14 amino acids. From germline, CDR1 is SGHNT and CDR2 YYREEE (reference sequence). Drawing the rest from reference TRBV5-4 and TRBJ1-1, the complete variable domain is ETGVTQSPTHLIKTRGQQVTLRCSSQSGHNTVSWYQQALGQGPQFIFQYYREEENGRGNFPPRFSGLQFPNYSSELNVNALELDDSALYLCASSLELGGTEAFFGQGTRLTVV.

This clonotype was seen more than once but under ten times. The chain recombines TRBV29-1 with TRBJ2-5; 7 positions match TRBD1. Germline CDR1 is SQVTM and CDR2 is ANQGSEA. The CDR3 totals 16 residues. The junction had 11 bases not matched to a gene; V was cut back by 1 base and J by 3 bases. CDR3 sequence reads: CSVEVWDRRLKETQYF. The CDR3 DNA reads as TGCAGCGTTGAAGTCTGGGACAGAAGATTAAAAGAGACCCAGTACTTC.

The genes are TRBV5-6 and TRBJ2-1; D is unclear. The CDR3 is made up of 12 amino acids. Germline V gene data show CDR1 as SGHDT and CDR2 as YYEEEE. V was shortened by 0 bases and J by 7 bases, with 5 bases between the two germline ends. CDR3 in amino acids: CASSLAENEQFF. In DNA form, the CDR3 reads TGTGCCAGCAGCTTGGCCGAGAATGAGCAGTTCTTC.

J is TRBJ2-4 and V is TRBV27, with TRBD1 identical over 8 bases. CDR1 MNHEY and CDR2 SMNVEV come from the germline V gene (reference sequence). V lost 6 bases and J lost 10; bases outside the gene matches: 11. This CDR3 region has 14 residues. CDR3 in amino acids: CASSLGQARGIQYF. The CDR3 bases are TGTGCCAGCAGCCTGGGACAGGCCAGGGGGATTCAGTACTTC.

This clonotype was counted a few times. The chain couples TRBV4-3 to TRBJ2-1, with 7 bases identical to TRBD2. V shed 1 base, J shed 7 bases, and the junction held 16 bases outside the gene matches. CDR1 is LGHNA and CDR2 is YSLEER in the germline V gene. The CDR3 extends over 18 amino acids. CDR3 DNA: TGCGCCAGCAGCCAAGTCCCTACTAGCGTGCGGGGGAGGAATGAGCAGTTCTTC. It codes for CASSQVPTSVRGRNEQFF.

In this sample, this clonotype turned up many times. This sequence joins TRBV6-5 and TRBJ2-3; weak D call: TRBD2 (7 bases). This CDR3 has 13 residues. Germline loops: CDR1 MNHEY, CDR2 SVGAGI. V shed 4 bases and J shed 8 bases, with 13 bases lying between them. CDR3 coding DNA: TGTGCCAGCAGTTTTGGGGGGGCGGCTACGCAGTATTTT. Translated: CASSFGGAATQYF.

The chain uses TRBV6-1 and TRBJ2-3, with D possibly matching TRBD2 (5 bases). Germline values: CDR1 MNHNS, CDR2 SASEGT. V was cut by 6 bases and J by 4 bases, with 20 bases left in between. CDR3 length: 16 residues. The CDR3 here is CASSERRHVSADTQYF. In DNA form, the CDR3 reads TGTGCCAGCAGCGAGAGGAGGCACGTGTCGGCAGATACGCAGTATTTT.

As regards this clonotype: The conserved closing phenylalanine or tryptophan is absent in this CDR3, likely reflecting a read error. CDR3 residues: CASSPNAGTPQETQYS. In nucleotides, the CDR3 is TGTGCCAGCTCACCGAACGCCGGGACACCTCAAGAGACCCAGTACTCC. V usage is TRBV18 and J usage is TRBJ2-5, with a weak D call TRBD1 (6 bases). With 3 bases removed from V and 2 bases from J, the gap between germline ends came to 16 bases. CDR1 is KGHSH and CDR2 is LQKENI in the germline V gene. This CDR3 is built from 16 residues.

The rearrangement links TRBV4-2 to TRBJ2-1; 7 bases align to TRBD2. CDR3 length: 17 residues. CDR1 and CDR2 from the germline V gene are LGHNA and YNFKEQ. V trimming: 4 bases; J trimming: 0 bases; junction bases outside the gene matches: 9. The CDR3 spells CASSPNQRGGSYNEQFF. CDR3 coding DNA: TGTGCCAGCAGCCCCAACCAACGCGGGGGCTCCTACAATGAGCAGTTCTTC.